One sample yielded the 13 T cell receptor beta chains listed below, sequenced in a study of blood T cell repertoires in COVID-19. The repertoire was sequenced with immunoSEQ multiplex PCR; TCRdb's copy has only in-frame clones and lacks some. Altogether 270,000 or so clones are present, around 90% being singletons, with the ten largest covering about 2.3%. Sequenced: PBMCs or T cells enriched from blood (not recorded which). The receptors stem from a woman in her 40s with acute COVID-19.

The V gene is TRBV7-2, the J gene TRBJ2-2; 10 bases are shared with TRBD1. This CDR3 is 16 amino acids long. Germline V gene lookup returns CDR1 SGHTA and CDR2 FQGNSA. V dropped 6 bases and J dropped 7; count of bases not matched to a gene: 11. CDR3 protein: CASRTTGGNRGGELFF. The CDR3 DNA is TGTGCCAGCAGGACGACAGGGGGCAACCGGGGCGGGGAGCTGTTTTTT.

The chain recombines TRBV18 with TRBJ2-1; 7 bases are a match to TRBD2. The CDR3 sequence is 15 residues long. After removal of 2 bases from V and 5 bases from J, the junction contained 6 bases not matched to a gene. In germline, CDR1 is KGHSH, CDR2 LQKENI. In DNA, the CDR3 is TGTGCCAGCTCACCAAGGCTAGCGGACAACAATGAGCAGTTCTTC. As protein: CASSPRLADNNEQFF.

The chain links TRBV5-1 to TRBJ2-3, with 8 bases identical to TRBD2. After removal of 1 base from V and 2 bases from J, the junction contained 3 bases not matched to a gene. The CDR3 has 15 residues. CDR1 is SGHRS and CDR2 is YFSETQ in the germline V gene. The CDR3 spells CASSLIAGPTDTQYF. The CDR3 nucleotides read TGCGCCAGCAGCTTGATAGCGGGGCCCACAGATACGCAGTATTTT.

In this sample, this clone turned up once. The genes are TRBV5-4 and TRBJ2-7; maybe TRBD1 (6 bases). V lost 4 bases, J lost 2 bases, and 16 bases lay in between. Germline-derived CDR1 and CDR2 are SGHNT and YYREEE (reference sequence). The CDR3 runs 15 residues. In DNA, the CDR3 is TGTGCCAGCAGCCGGAAAAAAGGGGGTGCCTACGAGCAGTACTTC. This encodes CASSRKKGGAYEQYF.

The chain carries TRBV14 and TRBJ1-6, with 8 bases lining up with TRBD1. V lost 0 bases and J lost 7; bases outside the gene matches: 2. CDR1 and CDR2 from the germline V gene are SGHDN and FVKESK. The CDR3 is 15 residues long. This CDR3 is CASSQDTGGNSPLHF. The CDR3 nucleotides read TGTGCCAGCAGCCAAGATACAGGGGGGAATTCACCCCTCCACTTT.

The chain joins TRBV30 to TRBJ2-7; 9 bases fit TRBD1. Trimming removed 2 bases from V and 4 bases from J; junction bases left unmatched: 9. The CDR3 contains 15 residues. Germline loops: CDR1 GTSNPN, CDR2 SVGIG (reference sequence). The CDR3 DNA reads TGTGCCTGGAGTACTTCGGGACAGGGTTGGTACGAGCAGTACTTC. Protein product: CAWSTSGQGWYEQYF.

This chain links TRBV19 with TRBJ2-1; 15 bases agree with TRBD2. This CDR3 has 18 amino acids. The V segment lost 7 bases and the J segment 4 bases; nucleotides outside the gene matches: 11. In germline, CDR1 is LNHDA, CDR2 SQIVND (reference sequence). In DNA, the CDR3 is TGTGCCAGTAAGCGCGGCCGGACTAGCGGGAGGGCGTACAATGAGCAGTTCTTC. The encoded protein is CASKRGRTSGRAYNEQFF.

This CDR3 is CASSQEGGATYEQFF. DNA of the CDR3: TGCGCCAGCAGCCAAGAGGGGGGAGCTACATATGAGCAGTTCTTC. The chain has TRBV4-1 and TRBJ2-1; D might be TRBD2 (6 bases). Trimming took off 0 bases at V and 8 bases at J, with 14 bases between the two ends. CDR3 length equals 15 residues. Germline-derived CDR1 and CDR2 are MGHRA and YSYEKL.

This clone was seen a few times. The chain has TRBV5-1 and TRBJ1-3, with 8 positions matching TRBD1. Germline-derived CDR1 and CDR2 are SGHRS and YFSETQ. Trimming removed 4 bases from V and 0 bases from J; junction bases left unmatched: 3. The CDR3 length is 15 residues. The DNA for the CDR3 is TGCGCCAGCAGCCTTACAGGGGGCTCTGGAAACACCATATATTTT. It is translated as CASSLTGGSGNTIYF.

This clone was detected once. The chain employs TRBV28 and TRBJ2-2; TRBD2 matches 8 bases. The CDR3 is made up of 15 amino acids. The germline CDR1 and CDR2 sequences are MDHEN and SYDVKM. Germline trimming cut 3 bases from V and 5 bases from J; bases unmatched to any gene: 5. This chain's CDR3 is CASSFSLAGTGELFF. For the CDR3, the DNA is TGTGCCAGCAGTTTTAGCCTAGCGGGTACCGGGGAGCTGTTTTTT.

V gene TRBV10-3 combines with J gene TRBJ2-5; 11 nucleotides match TRBD2. Germline-derived CDR1 and CDR2 are ENHRY and SYGVKD. The CDR3 is 16 residues long. The J segment lost 1 base and the V segment lost 6 bases, leaving 7 bases of the junction unmatched. The DNA of the CDR3 is TGTGCCATCAGCACTAGCGGGAGCGTTGTCCAAGAGACCCAGTACTTC. Translating gives CAISTSGSVVQETQYF.

This chain joins TRBV5-1 and TRBJ2-1, with D maybe TRBD2 (5 bases). Trimming pared 2 bases from V and 7 bases from J, leaving 10 bases between. CDR3 length: 13 amino acids. Germline CDR1 and CDR2: SGHRS and YFSETQ. Here the CDR3 reads CASSFGLMNEQFF. DNA for the CDR3: TGCGCCAGCAGCTTCGGACTTATGAATGAGCAGTTCTTC.

The chain uses TRBV5-6 and TRBJ1-6; D may be TRBD1 (5 bases). V was pared by 4 bases and J by 6 bases, with 17 bases between. Germline loops: CDR1 SGHDT, CDR2 YYEEEE. There are 16 residues in the CDR3. CDR3 sequence: CASSLLSGLSNSPLHF. The CDR3 DNA is TGTGCCAGCAGCCTGCTGTCGGGACTCAGTAATTCACCCCTCCACTTT.